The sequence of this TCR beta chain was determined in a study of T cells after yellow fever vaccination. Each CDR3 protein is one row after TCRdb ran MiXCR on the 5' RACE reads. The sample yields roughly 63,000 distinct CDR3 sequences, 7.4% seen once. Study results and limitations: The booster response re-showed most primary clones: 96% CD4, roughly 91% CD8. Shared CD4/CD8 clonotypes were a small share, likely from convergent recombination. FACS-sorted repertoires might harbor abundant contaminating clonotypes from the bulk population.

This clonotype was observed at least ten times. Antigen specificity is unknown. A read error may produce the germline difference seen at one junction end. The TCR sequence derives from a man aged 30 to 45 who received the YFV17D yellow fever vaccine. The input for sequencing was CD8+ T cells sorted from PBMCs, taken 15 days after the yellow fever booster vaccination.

CDR3: CASPIRGRWVNRPQHF. The CDR3 DNA follows: TGTGCCAGCCCCATAAGGGGGAGGTGGGTAAATCGGCCCCAGCATTTT. V gene TRBV9 combines with J gene TRBJ1-5, with D possibly being TRBD1 (6 bases). Germline assignment: CDR1 SGDLS and CDR2 YYNGEE. This CDR3 region has 16 residues.